This paragraph covers one TCR beta chain sequence. This CDR3 contains 14 residues. Deletions cut 7 bases from V and 6 bases from J, with 15 bases between. Germline CDR1 and CDR2: MDHEN and SYDVKM. Original processing methods: Estimation of nucleated cell counts relied on the amplification of reference gene primers. Measured with immunoSEQ multiplex PCR; TCRdb has only the in-frame clones, and not every one. V and J calls and clone size follow that table, whereas D and trimming were derived from the DNA. The table records over 300,000 clones, 85% of them present only once. The data were taken from a study of blood T cell repertoires in COVID-19.

The gene calls are TRBV28 and TRBJ2-2; maybe TRBD2 (6 bases). This TCR derives from a human donor in a cohort sampled during active COVID-19. The sequenced sample consisted of peripheral blood. The CDR3 sequence is CASIGTLTAGELFF. CDR3 nucleotides: TGTGCCAGCATTGGGACTCTTACAGCCGGGGAGCTGTTTTTT.